This T cell receptor (beta chain) was obtained from a study of T cell changes during pregnancy in multiple sclerosis. The V and J ends lost 1 base and 6 bases respectively, with 7 bases between them. The CDR3 contains 13 residues. Per germline, CDR1 SGHVS and CDR2 FNYEAQ. Sequencing was performed with immunoSEQ multiplex PCR; in TCRdb, only in-frame clones are kept and a portion is missing. Found here are 100,000 or so clones, more than 80% of them singletons; the top ten hold approximately 1.2%. Specimen: peripheral blood, collected in the second trimester of pregnancy. The clonotype was recovered from a female donor with multiple sclerosis, enrolled in a pregnancy study. The J gene is TRBJ2-1, the V gene TRBV7-6, with D uncertain. The CDR3 spells CASSLETGNEQFF. The CDR3 DNA sequence: TGTGCCAGCAGCTTAGAAACGGGCAATGAGCAGTTCTTC.